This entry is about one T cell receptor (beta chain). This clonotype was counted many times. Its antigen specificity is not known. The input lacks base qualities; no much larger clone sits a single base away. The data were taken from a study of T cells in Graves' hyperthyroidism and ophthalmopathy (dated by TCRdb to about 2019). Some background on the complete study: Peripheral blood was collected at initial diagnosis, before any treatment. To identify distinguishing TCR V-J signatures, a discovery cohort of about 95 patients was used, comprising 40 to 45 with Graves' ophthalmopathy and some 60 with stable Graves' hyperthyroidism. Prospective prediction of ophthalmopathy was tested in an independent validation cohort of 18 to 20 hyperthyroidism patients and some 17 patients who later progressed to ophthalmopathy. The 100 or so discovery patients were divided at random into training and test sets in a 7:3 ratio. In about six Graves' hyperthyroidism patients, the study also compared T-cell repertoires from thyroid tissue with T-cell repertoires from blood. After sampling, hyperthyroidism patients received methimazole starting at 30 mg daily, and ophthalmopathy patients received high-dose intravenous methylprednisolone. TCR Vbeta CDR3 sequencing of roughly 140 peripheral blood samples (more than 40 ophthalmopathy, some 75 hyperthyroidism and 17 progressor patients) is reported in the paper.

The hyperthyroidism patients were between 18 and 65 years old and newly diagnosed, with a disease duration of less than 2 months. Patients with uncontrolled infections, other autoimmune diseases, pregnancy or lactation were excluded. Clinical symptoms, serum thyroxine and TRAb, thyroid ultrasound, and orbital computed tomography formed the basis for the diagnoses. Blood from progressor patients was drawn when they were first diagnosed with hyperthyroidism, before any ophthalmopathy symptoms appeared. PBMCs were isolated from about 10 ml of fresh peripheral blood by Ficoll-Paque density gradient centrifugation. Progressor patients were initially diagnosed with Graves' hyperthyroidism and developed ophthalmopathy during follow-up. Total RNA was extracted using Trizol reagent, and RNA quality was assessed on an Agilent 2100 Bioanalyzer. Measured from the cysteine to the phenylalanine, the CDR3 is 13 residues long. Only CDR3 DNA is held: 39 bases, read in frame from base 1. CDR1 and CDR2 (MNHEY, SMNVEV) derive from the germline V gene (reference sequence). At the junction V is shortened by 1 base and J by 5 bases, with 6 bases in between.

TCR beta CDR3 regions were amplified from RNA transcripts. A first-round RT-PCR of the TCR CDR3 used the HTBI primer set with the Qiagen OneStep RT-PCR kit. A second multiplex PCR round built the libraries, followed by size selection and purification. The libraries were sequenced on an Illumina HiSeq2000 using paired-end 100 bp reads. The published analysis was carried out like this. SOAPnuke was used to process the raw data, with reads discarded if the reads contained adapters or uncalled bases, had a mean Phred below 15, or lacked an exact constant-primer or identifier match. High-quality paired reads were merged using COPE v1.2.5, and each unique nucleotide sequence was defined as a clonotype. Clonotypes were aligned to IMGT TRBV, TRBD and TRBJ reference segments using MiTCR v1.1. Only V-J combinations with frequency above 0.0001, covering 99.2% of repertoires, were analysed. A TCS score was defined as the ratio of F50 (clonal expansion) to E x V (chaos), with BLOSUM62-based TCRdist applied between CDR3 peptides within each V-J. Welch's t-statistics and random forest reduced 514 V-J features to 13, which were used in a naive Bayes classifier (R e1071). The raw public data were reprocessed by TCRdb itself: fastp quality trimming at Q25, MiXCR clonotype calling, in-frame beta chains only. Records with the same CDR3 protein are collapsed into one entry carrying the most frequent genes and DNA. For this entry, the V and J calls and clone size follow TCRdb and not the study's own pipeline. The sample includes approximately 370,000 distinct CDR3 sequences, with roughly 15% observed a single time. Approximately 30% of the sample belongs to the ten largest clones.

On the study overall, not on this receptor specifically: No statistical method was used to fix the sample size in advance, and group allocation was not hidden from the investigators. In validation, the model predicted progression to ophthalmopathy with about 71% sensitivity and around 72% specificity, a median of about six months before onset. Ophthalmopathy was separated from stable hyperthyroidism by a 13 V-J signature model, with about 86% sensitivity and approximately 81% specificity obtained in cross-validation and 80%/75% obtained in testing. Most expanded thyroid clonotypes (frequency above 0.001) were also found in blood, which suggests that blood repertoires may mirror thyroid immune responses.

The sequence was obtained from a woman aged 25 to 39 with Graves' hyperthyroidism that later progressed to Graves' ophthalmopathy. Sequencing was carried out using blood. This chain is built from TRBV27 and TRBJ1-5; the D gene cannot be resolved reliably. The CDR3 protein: CASSLLGYQPQHF. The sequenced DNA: TGTGCCAGCAGTTTATTGGGCTATCAGCCCCAGCATTTT.